The present T cell receptor beta chain was sequenced within a study of metastatic and nonmetastatic thyroid tumors (TCRdb year 2020). Study-level background: Repertoires were compared across peripheral blood and tumor or nodule tissue samples from malignant and benign thyroid patients. The investigation overall reported the following: TCR beta diversity was reported as significantly higher in malignant tumors than in benign nodules, in both blood and tumor samples.

Spanning cysteine to phenylalanine, the CDR3 consists of 16 amino acids. The retained sequence is limited to the CDR3, 48 bases, with the frame set at the first base. In the germline V gene, CDR1 corresponds to MNHEY and CDR2 to SVGEGT. Trimmed from V: 5 bases; trimmed from J: 0 bases; junction bases lacking a gene match: 6. The library came from PCR. Instrument on record: Illumina HiSeq 4000. The TCR beta-chain CDR3 region of each patient was profiled by high-throughput sequencing. The paper's processing steps were these. Drawing on CDR3 differences between clinicopathological groups, the researchers built a classifier meant to tell apart patients with distant-metastatic papillary thyroid cancer. To measure repertoire diversity the researchers used the Shannon index, while the Morisita-Horn index served to gauge how similar the tumor and blood repertoires were. The public reads were run again by TCRdb, first through fastp at Q25 and then through MiXCR, and only productive beta chains were kept. TCRdb's processing, not the authors' own work, is the source of the V and J calls. In this sample the table shows about 1,900 clones, about a tenth of which occur a single time. The leading ten clones occupy 35% to 50% of the sample.

This clone is termed large (0.1 to 1%). Its cognate antigen has yet to be identified. No much larger clone is present one base from it, and per-base qualities are unavailable. Before undergoing thyroid surgery, none of the patients had been given any kind of treatment. The study retrospectively analysed patient clinical samples collected from about 2012 to 2018 using T-cell receptor beta sequencing. The specimen sequenced was tumor tissue. The TCR was taken from a female donor with papillary thyroid cancer or a benign thyroid nodule (not recorded which). Some clones in this sample may be carry-over from other donors' samples. The sequence joins TRBV6-2 or TRBV6-3 to TRBJ2-5; 10 central nucleotides agree with TRBD2. Here the CDR3 is given as CASSPGLAAYQETQYF. At the DNA level, the sequence is TGTGCCAGCAGTCCCGGACTAGCGGCGTACCAAGAGACCCAGTACTTC.